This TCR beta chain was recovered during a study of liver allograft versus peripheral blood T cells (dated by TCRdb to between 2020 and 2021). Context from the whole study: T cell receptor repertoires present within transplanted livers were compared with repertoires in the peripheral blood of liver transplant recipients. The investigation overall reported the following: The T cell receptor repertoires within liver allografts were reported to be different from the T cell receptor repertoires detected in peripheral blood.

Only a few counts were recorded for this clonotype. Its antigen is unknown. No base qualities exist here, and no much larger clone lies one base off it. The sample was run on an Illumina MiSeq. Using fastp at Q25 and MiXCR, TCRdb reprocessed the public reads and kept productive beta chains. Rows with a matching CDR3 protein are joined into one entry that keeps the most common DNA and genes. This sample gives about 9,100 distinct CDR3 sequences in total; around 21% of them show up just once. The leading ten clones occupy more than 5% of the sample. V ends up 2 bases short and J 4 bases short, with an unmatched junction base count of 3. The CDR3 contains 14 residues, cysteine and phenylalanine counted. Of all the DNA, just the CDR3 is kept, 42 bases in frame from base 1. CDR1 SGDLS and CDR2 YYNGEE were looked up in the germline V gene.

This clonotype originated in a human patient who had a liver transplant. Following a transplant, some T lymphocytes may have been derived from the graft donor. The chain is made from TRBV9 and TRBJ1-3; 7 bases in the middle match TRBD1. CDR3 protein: CASSVLTGGNTIYF. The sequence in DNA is TGTGCCAGCAGCGTCCTGACAGGGGGAAACACCATATATTTT.